This TCR beta chain derives from a study of early T cells in non-severe SARS-CoV-2 infection. Study-wide background: The sequenced material was bulk RNA from unsorted whole blood, and its chains were unpaired.

Overall study findings and caveats: Private and CD4 specificities were missed by VDJdb matching, which favored anti-spike CD8 responses.

Germline V gene data show CDR1 as KGHDR and CDR2 as SFDVKD. V lost 5 bases, J lost 4 bases, and 10 bases stayed unmatched. The CDR3 has 15 residues. Individual cDNA molecules carried attached unique molecular identifiers. TCRdb analysed the 5' RACE reads with MiXCR anew, one entry per CDR3 protein. The sample contains around 52,000 distinct CDR3 sequences, about 6.2% of which appear only once. This clonotype was seen a few times. Its antigen is unknown. J is TRBJ2-7 and V is TRBV24-1, with 7 bases lining up with TRBD1. The sequencing input was whole blood. The clonotype was recovered from an adult who was a healthcare worker with PCR-confirmed SARS-CoV-2 infection or an uninfected control (not recorded which). The CDR3 DNA is TGTGCCACCAGTGTTCCCGAGGGGGCCCTATACGAGCAGTACTTC. This encodes CATSVPEGALYEQYF.